This T cell receptor (beta chain) was observed in a study of T cells in Graves' hyperthyroidism and ophthalmopathy. This clonotype was observed a handful of times. Its target is unknown. Using RNA transcripts as the source, TCR beta CDR3 regions were amplified. The TCR CDR3 first-round RT-PCR relied on the HTBI primer set. One entry per CDR3 protein results from TCRdb running MiXCR on the multiplex PCR reads. The sample has roughly 400,000 distinct CDR3 sequences; around a quarter are singletons. General study results and limits: Among thyroid clonotypes expanded above 0.001, most also appeared in blood. By a 13 V-J model, ophthalmopathy was set apart from stable hyperthyroidism.

V was pared by 4 bases and J by 10 bases, with 11 bases between. Germline assignment: CDR1 GTSNPN and CDR2 SVGIG (reference sequence). The CDR3 spans 11 residues. Sequenced: blood. The clonotype originates from a man aged 45-60 years with Graves' hyperthyroidism. The chain employs TRBV30 and TRBJ2-1; D may be TRBD2 (5 bases). The CDR3 loop reads CAWTDYAEQFF. The CDR3 nucleotides read TGTGCCTGGACAGACTATGCCGAGCAGTTCTTC. Filled out from reference TRBV30 and TRBJ2-1, the complete variable domain reads SQTIHQWPATLVQPVGSPLSLECTVEGTSNPNLYWYRQAAGRGLQLLFYSVGIGQISSEVPQNLSASRPQDRQFILSSKKLLLSDSGFYLCAWTDYAEQFFGPGTRLTVL.